The rows below give T cell receptor beta chains drawn from one sample of a study of response to subunit inactivated influenza vaccine. TCRdb reanalysed the RT-PCR reads using MiXCR and keeps one entry per CDR3 protein. The top ten clones hold approximately 3% of a sample with about 540,000 distinct CDR3 sequences, approximately 24% of them seen once. Another study also made use of these data, one on T cells expressing NK-cell markers.

The material sequenced was CD4+ T cells sorted from PBMCs, taken approximately 13 days after vaccination. The receptors were sampled from a man aged 50 to 59 who received an inactivated influenza vaccine. Each CDR3 is given with its conserved first and last residue. D genes are given only for firm matches. For some rows the clone size is stated as once, few or many, or as a class when expanded; others skip it.

d_call	clone_size	v_call	j_call	cdr3_nt	cdr3_aa
TRBD1	.	TRBV11-2	TRBJ2-5	TGTGCCAGCTCTGTGACAGGGGCTCACCAAGAGACCCAGTACTTC	CASSVTGAHQETQYF
.	few	TRBV4-3	TRBJ2-2	TGCGCCAGCAGCCAAGCAGAAACCACCGGGGAGCTGTTTTTT	CASSQAETTGELFF
.	.	TRBV5-5	TRBJ1-5	TGTGTCAGCAGCTTGGAGCCTCAGGGGAATCAGCCCCAGCATTTT	CVSSLEPQGNQPQHF
.	few	TRBV7-9	TRBJ1-3	TGTGCCAGCAGCCCGTACGGCCGTAGGGAAAACACCATATATTTT	CASSPYGRRENTIYF
.	few	TRBV21-1	TRBJ2-7	TGTGCCAGCAGCAATGGGGACAGGGGCTACGAGCAGTACTTC	CASSNGDRGYEQYF
.	few	TRBV19	TRBJ2-5	TGTGCCAGTAGTATAGGGGCACCTAACGACGGGACCCAGTACTTC	CASSIGAPNDGTQYF
TRBD1	.	TRBV6-2/TRBV6-3	TRBJ1-1	TGTGCCAGCAGTTACTCGATTAAGGCCGGACAGGGGATGAACACTGAAGCTTTCTTT	CASSYSIKAGQGMNTEAFF
.	.	TRBV7-2	TRBJ2-6	TGTGCCAGCACCCAAAACTCTGGGGCCAACGTCCTGACTTTC	CASTQNSGANVLTF
TRBD2	.	TRBV4-1	TRBJ2-7	TGCGCCAGCAGCCAAGATAAGACGGGAGGATACGAGCAGTACTTC	CASSQDKTGGYEQYF
.	few	TRBV3-1	TRBJ2-3	TGTGCCAGCAGCCAAGATACGGGGCCAACCACAGATACGCAGTATTTT	CASSQDTGPTTDTQYF
.	few	TRBV29-1	TRBJ2-7	TGCAGCGTACGGGGTGGGAGACCCCTCATCTACGAGCAGTACTTC	CSVRGGRPLIYEQYF
.	few	TRBV2	TRBJ2-3	TGTGCCAGCAGTGAAGAACGGGGGCGGCAGTATTTT	CASSEERGRQYF
TRBD2	.	TRBV20-1	TRBJ2-3	TGCAGTGCTAGGCGACTAGCGGGGCGGATCACAGATACGCAGTATTTT	CSARRLAGRITDTQYF
TRBD2	few	TRBV9	TRBJ2-5	TGTGCCAGCAGCGTAACACAGCGGGGTTCAGAGACCCAGTACTTC	CASSVTQRGSETQYF
.	few	TRBV7-8	TRBJ1-1	TGTGCCAGCAGCCGGGGGGGGGTCGAAGCTTTCTTT	CASSRGGVEAFF
.	few	TRBV5-1	TRBJ1-3	TGCGCCAGCAGCTACAACTCTGGAAACACCATATATTTT	CASSYNSGNTIYF
TRBD2	few	TRBV15	TRBJ2-7	TGTGCCACCAGGGCCGTTAAACTAGCGGGAGGGCCGACCTACGAGCAGTACTTC	CATRAVKLAGGPTYEQYF
.	few	TRBV27	TRBJ1-1	TGTGCCAGCAGTTACAGGACAGACACTGAAGCTTTCTTT	CASSYRTDTEAFF
.	many	TRBV7-2	TRBJ1-5	TGTGCCAGCAGCCTCAGCAATCAGCCCCAGCATTTT	CASSLSNQPQHF
TRBD2	.	TRBV7-9	TRBJ2-7	TGTGCCAGCAGCCCAAGACTAGCGGGAGGCGAGCAGTACTTC	CASSPRLAGGEQYF
.	few	TRBV12-3/TRBV12-4	TRBJ1-1	TGTGCCAGCAGTCGGCGGGGGAGTGCGACGGGGTTCACTGAAGCTTTCTTT	CASSRRGSATGFTEAFF
TRBD2	.	TRBV29-1	TRBJ2-3	TGCAGCGTTGAAGATCCGTGGGCGGGAGTGGAAGATACGCAGTATTTT	CSVEDPWAGVEDTQYF
TRBD1	.	TRBV12-3/TRBV12-4	TRBJ2-1	TGTGCCAGCAGAACAGGACAGGTCCGGAATGAGCAGTTCTTC	CASRTGQVRNEQFF